One sample yielded the 31 T cell receptor beta chains listed below, sequenced in a study of control samples from healthy donors and cancer patients. The repertoire was sequenced with immunoSEQ multiplex PCR; TCRdb's copy has only in-frame clones and lacks some. The table includes around 80,000 clones, around 87% detected once. Material: blood. The receptors stem from a man aged 50-60 years in good health.

The chain recombines TRBV6-2 or TRBV6-3 with TRBJ1-1; no firm D call. Trimming cost V 4 bases and J 4 bases, with 10 bases left between them. The germline gives CDR1 MNHEY, CDR2 SVGEGT. The CDR3 contains 13 residues. In DNA form, the CDR3 reads TGTGCCAGCAGTTTCTTACACCGCACTGAAGCTTTCTTT. Translation: CASSFLHRTEAFF.

V and J are TRBV15 and TRBJ1-2, with D possibly matching TRBD1 (6 bases). This CDR3 has 15 amino acids. Germline V gene data show CDR1 as LNHNV and CDR2 as YYDKDF (reference sequence). V was trimmed by 8 bases and J by 2 bases, leaving 18 bases between them. The CDR3: CATARALGGNYGYTF. The CDR3, as DNA: TGTGCCACCGCGCGAGCTTTAGGGGGGAACTATGGCTACACCTTC.

V and J are TRBV24-1 and TRBJ2-7; D remains ambiguous. The ends were cut back, 4 bases at V and 5 bases at J, with 14 bases in the middle. Germline CDR1 is KGHDR and CDR2 is SFDVKD. This CDR3 has 14 amino acids. The DNA of the CDR3 is TGTGCCACCAGTGACAGCATTCAAGTCAACGAGCAGTACTTC. Translating gives CATSDSIQVNEQYF.

V and J are TRBV2 and TRBJ1-5; D is undetermined. Trimming removed 2 bases at V and 1 base at J, with 6 bases between. CDR1 is SNHLY, CDR2 FYNNEI, per germline. The length of the CDR3 is 14 residues. The CDR3 bases are TGTGCCAGCAGTGAACAAGGGAGCAATCAGCCCCAGCATTTT. Its protein is CASSEQGSNQPQHF.

The DNA for the CDR3 is TGTGCCACCAGCAGAGGTGGGGCTAGCTATGGCTACACCTTC. It is translated as CATSRGGASYGYTF. The rearrangement uses TRBV15 and TRBJ1-2; D may be TRBD1 (5 bases). Trimming removed 1 base at V and 4 bases at J, with 10 bases between. Germline V gene sequence: CDR1 LNHNV, CDR2 YYDKDF (reference sequence). The CDR3 covers 14 residues. The entire variable domain, with the rest obtained from reference TRBV15 and TRBJ1-2, is as follows: DAMVIQNPRYQVTQFGKPVTLSCSQTLNHNVMYWYQQKSSQAPKLLFHYYDKDFNNEADTPDNFQSRRPNTSFCFLDIRSPGLGDTAMYLCATSRGGASYGYTFGSGTRLTVV.

This clone is termed medium-sized. The chain uses TRBV25-1 and TRBJ2-2, with TRBD2 as a possible D gene (7 bases). The V gene lost 8 bases and the J gene lost 7 bases, with 11 bases spanning the gap. The length of the CDR3 is 12 residues. The germline gives CDR1 MGHDK, CDR2 SYGVNS. This CDR3 reads CASHREGGELFF. CDR3 DNA sequence: TGTGCCAGCCACAGGGAGGGCGGGGAGCTGTTTTTT.

V is TRBV21-1 and J is TRBJ2-3. TRBV21-1 is a pseudogene segment. This CDR3 spans 14 amino acids. CDR3 in amino acids: CASSKATSTDTQYF. The CDR3, as DNA: TGTGCCAGCAGCAAAGCTACGAGCACAGATACGCAGTATTTT.

The rearrangement joins TRBV2 to TRBJ2-1, with no clear D. CDR3 length: 13 residues. Germline-derived CDR1 and CDR2 are SNHLY and FYNNEI. V lost 11 bases and J lost 4, with 15 bases in between. The DNA for the CDR3 is TGTGCCTCAAGGGTGAACTCTTACAATGAGCAGTTCTTC. It is translated as CASRVNSYNEQFF.

This chain uses TRBV29-1 with TRBJ1-3; no firm D call. Germline V gene sequence: CDR1 SQVTM, CDR2 ANQGSEA. Deletions cut 1 base from V and 2 bases from J, with 9 bases between. The CDR3 contains 14 residues. CDR3 nucleotide sequence: TGCAGCGTTGAAGTTGGAGGAACTGGAAACACCATATATTTT. Encoded protein: CSVEVGGTGNTIYF.

This chain links TRBV30 with TRBJ1-3, with D possibly TRBD1 on 6 matching bases. Germline loops: CDR1 GTSNPN, CDR2 SVGIG (reference sequence). The CDR3 is 13 amino acids. V was trimmed by 2 bases and J by 8 bases, leaving 13 bases between them. CDR3 DNA sequence: TGTGCCTGGAGTCCGGGACATAGAGACACCATATATTTT. Its translation is CAWSPGHRDTIYF.

CDR3 sequence: CASSLFRGNEQYV. Here the CDR3 DNA reads TGTGCCAGCAGCTTGTTCCGAGGGAACGAGCAGTACGTC. The chain uses TRBV7-2 and TRBJ2-7, with D possibly matching TRBD2 (5 bases). The CDR3 is made up of 13 amino acids. CDR1 is SGHTA, CDR2 FQGNSA, per germline. V was cut by 3 bases and J by 5 bases, with 11 bases left in between.

This clone was found once. V usage is TRBV19 and J usage is TRBJ1-2; TRBD1 might be the D (5 bases). Trimming took 1 base from V and 2 from J, leaving 11 bases between them. From germline, CDR1 is LNHDA and CDR2 SQIVND (reference sequence). The length of the CDR3 is 15 residues. As DNA, the CDR3 is TGTGCCAGTAGTATAGGGGGCCAGGGCAACTATGGCTACACCTTC. Its translation: CASSIGGQGNYGYTF.

The chain carries TRBV2 and TRBJ2-1; 12 nucleotides line up with TRBD2. The V gene end was trimmed by 6 bases and the J gene end by 5 bases; junction bases not matched to a gene: 5. Germline V CDR1 and CDR2: SNHLY, FYNNEI. CDR3 length: 15 residues. The CDR3 nucleotides are TGTGCCAGCAGGGCCAGACTAGCGGGAGACAATGAGCAGTTCTTC. It specifies CASRARLAGDNEQFF.

The CDR3 loop reads CASSPRLSGTGETQYF. CDR3 coding DNA: TGTGCCAGCTCACCACGTTTGAGCGGTACCGGAGAGACCCAGTACTTC. The genes are TRBV18 and TRBJ2-5, with a tentative D call TRBD2 (5 bases). Trimming left V 1 base short and J 4 bases short, with 16 bases between. The germline gives CDR1 KGHSH, CDR2 LQKENI. The CDR3 is made up of 16 amino acids.

This clone was picked up one time. J is TRBJ2-7 and V is TRBV27; TRBD2 agrees at 9 bases. J was trimmed by 0 bases and V by 4 bases; bases with no gene match: 4. Germline assignment: CDR1 MNHEY and CDR2 SMNVEV (reference sequence). The CDR3 totals 15 residues. The CDR3 sequence is CASSWTSAASYEQYF. CDR3 DNA sequence: TGTGCCAGCAGTTGGACTAGCGCCGCCTCCTACGAGCAGTACTTC.

The rearrangement uses TRBV29-1 and TRBJ1-2; D is unresolved. Germline values: CDR1 SQVTM, CDR2 ANQGSEA. This CDR3 region has 10 residues. Trimming removed 7 bases at V and 3 bases at J, with 6 bases between. CDR3 nucleotide sequence: TGCAGCGGATTCGACTATGGCTACACCTTC. Translation: CSGFDYGYTF.

This clone was seen a single time. This chain uses TRBV6-6 with TRBJ2-5, with D uncertain. CDR3 length: 14 residues. V was shortened by 7 bases and J by 3 bases, with 15 bases between the two germline ends. The germline V gene encodes CDR1 MNHNY and CDR2 SVGAGI (reference sequence). This CDR3 reads CASISPGREETQYF. DNA of the CDR3: TGTGCCAGCATTTCACCCGGGCGAGAAGAGACCCAGTACTTC.

The gene calls are TRBV18 and TRBJ2-1; 14 bases align to TRBD2. Germline-derived CDR1 and CDR2 are KGHSH and LQKENI. This CDR3 contains 16 residues. V gave up 1 base and J gave up 9 bases; unmatched junction bases: 5. In DNA, the CDR3 is TGTGCCAGCTCACCACTGGGACTAGCGGGAGACGGTGAGCAGTTCTTC. Translating it yields CASSPLGLAGDGEQFF.

The chain's CDR3 is CASSKGTENIQYF. The CDR3 DNA sequence: TGTGCCAGCAGTAAAGGGACAGAGAACATTCAGTACTTC. V is TRBV12-3 or TRBV12-4 and J is TRBJ2-4; TRBD1 matches at 7 bases. Unmatched junction bases numbered 5, after V lost 5 bases and J lost 7 bases. The length of the CDR3 is 13 residues.

The chain recombines TRBV6-1 with TRBJ2-2; D is possibly TRBD2 (5 bases). V dropped 3 bases and J dropped 1 base, with 9 bases sitting between them. The CDR3 has 15 residues. Germline CDR1 MNHNS, CDR2 SASEGT. This chain's CDR3 is CASSETRGNTGELFF. Written as DNA, the CDR3 is TGTGCCAGCAGTGAGACACGGGGGAACACCGGGGAGCTGTTTTTT.

The gene calls are TRBV18 and TRBJ1-1; TRBD1 aligns across 8 bases. The length of the CDR3 is 13 residues. J lost 10 bases, V lost 6 bases, and 10 bases had no gene match. The V gene's germline CDR1 is KGHSH and CDR2 LQKENI. CDR3 in amino acids: CASSQDRVVGAFF. CDR3 DNA sequence: TGTGCCAGCTCTCAGGACAGGGTCGTTGGAGCTTTCTTT.

The rearrangement links TRBV12-5 to TRBJ2-1, with D possibly matching TRBD1 (5 bases). V was cut by 7 bases and J by 2 bases, with 15 bases left in between. The CDR3 runs 15 residues. Germline lookup yields CDR1 LGHNT and CDR2 FRNRAP. In DNA form, the CDR3 reads TGTGCTAGTGTCCTCAGGGATAACCCCTACAATGAGCAGTTCTTC. It yields the protein CASVLRDNPYNEQFF. The entire variable domain, with the rest obtained from reference TRBV12-5 and TRBJ2-1, is as follows: DARVTQTPRHKVTEMGQEVTMRCQPILGHNTVFWYRQTMMQGLELLAYFRNRAPLDDSGMPKDRFSAEMPDATLATLKIQPSEPRDSAVYFCASVLRDNPYNEQFFGPGTRLTVL.

The V gene is TRBV6-1, the J gene TRBJ1-6; D is perhaps TRBD1 (5 bases). Germline assignment: CDR1 MNHNS and CDR2 SASEGT. V shed 6 bases and J shed 10 bases, with 16 bases lying between them. This CDR3 has 14 residues. CDR3 amino acids: CASSYGGVQSPLHF. CDR3 bases: TGTGCCAGCAGCTACGGGGGGGTGCAATCACCCCTCCACTTT.

The chain is built from TRBV6-5 and TRBJ2-2, with D hard to call. CDR1 and CDR2 (germline): MNHEY, SVGAGI. Trimming took 4 bases from V and 7 from J, leaving 13 bases between them. The CDR3 sequence is 14 residues long. CDR3 sequence (DNA): TGTGCCAGCAGTTGGGCGATGGAAGGCGGGGAGCTGTTTTTT. Protein: CASSWAMEGGELFF.

The rearrangement joins TRBV24-1 to TRBJ2-3; TRBD1 might be the D (6 bases). Trimming stripped 0 bases from V and 1 base from J, with 10 bases between. There are 16 residues in the CDR3. Germline assignment: CDR1 KGHDR and CDR2 SFDVKD. The DNA for the CDR3 is TGTGCCACCAGTGATTTGACAGGGTCCGGCACAGATACGCAGTATTTT. Protein product: CATSDLTGSGTDTQYF.

The V call is TRBV6-2 or TRBV6-3, the J call TRBJ2-3; 7 nucleotides line up with TRBD2. This CDR3 is built from 17 residues. Germline CDR1 and CDR2: MNHEY and SVGEGT. Losses at the gene ends were 2 bases for V and 3 bases for J; bases not matched to a gene: 11. CDR3 coding DNA: TGTGCCAGCAGTTACAGGTGGGCGGGAGAAAGGACAGATACGCAGTATTTT. Residues: CASSYRWAGERTDTQYF.

The chain joins TRBV24-1 to TRBJ2-3; TRBD1 aligns across 7 bases. Per germline, CDR1 KGHDR and CDR2 SFDVKD. This CDR3 has 16 residues. The trim removed 3 bases at V and 3 bases at J, leaving 8 bases unmatched. CDR3 loop: CATSDGAGGQTDTQYF. DNA of the CDR3: TGTGCCACCAGTGATGGGGCAGGGGGACAGACAGATACGCAGTATTTT.

J is TRBJ2-7 and V is TRBV7-6; 9 bases map to TRBD1. The J segment lost 0 bases and the V segment lost 5 bases, leaving 8 bases of the junction unmatched. Germline CDR1 is SGHVS and CDR2 is FNYEAQ. This CDR3 has 16 amino acids. The CDR3, as DNA: TGTGCCAGCAGCCCTTGGACAGGGGAGAGCTCCTACGAGCAGTACTTC. Protein sequence: CASSPWTGESSYEQYF.

This chain uses TRBV19 with TRBJ1-2, with 7 bases lining up with TRBD1. CDR3 size: 13 residues. V lost 6 bases to trimming and J lost 6 bases; unmatched junction nucleotides: 7. CDR1 LNHDA and CDR2 SQIVND come from the germline V gene (reference sequence). As DNA, the CDR3 is TGTGCCAGTAGCATACAGGGGAACAATGGCTACACCTTC. This gives the protein CASSIQGNNGYTF.

The chain uses TRBV4-2 and TRBJ1-6; D is ambiguous. The germline V gene encodes CDR1 LGHNA and CDR2 YNFKEQ. V lost 0 bases and J 11 bases, leaving 11 bases between the germline ends. The CDR3 covers 14 residues. CDR3 nucleotide sequence: TGTGCCAGCAGCCAAGAGTCCCTCAGAACACCCCTCCACTTT. Translated: CASSQESLRTPLHF.

The chain recombines TRBV6-2 or TRBV6-3 with TRBJ1-2, with 7 bases identical to TRBD1. After removal of 2 bases from V and 4 bases from J, the junction contained 4 bases not matched to a gene. The CDR3 runs 14 residues. Germline V gene data show CDR1 as MNHEY and CDR2 as SVGEGT. The CDR3 DNA sequence: TGTGCCAGCAGTTACCACAGGGGAGGCTATGGCTACACCTTC. Protein product: CASSYHRGGYGYTF.